This T cell receptor beta chain was obtained from a study of T cell responses to AZD1222 COVID-19 vaccine (dated by TCRdb to about 2021). Background for the entire study: A total of approximately 240 trial participants underwent TCR sequencing, of whom around 210 had received two doses of AZD1222 and roughly 26 had received two doses of the MenACWY control vaccine. Enrollment into the trials was organized by age into subgroups of 18-55, 56-69 and 70-plus years, and those subgroups contained roughly 160, 29 and 62 TCR-sequenced participants, respectively.

As to this clone: This clone's antigen is unknown. No clone much larger than this one lies a single base away; base qualities are absent.

The CDR3 regions of human TCRbeta chains were analyzed by immunosequencing. The original methods were these. Repertoire TCRs were checked for matches against a reference library of SARS-CoV-2-specific TCRs that had been generated using the MIRA antigen-specificity platform. Breadth was defined as the fraction of unique TCRs that were SARS-CoV-2-associated. Depth was defined as the fraction of total T cells that were SARS-CoV-2-associated. Each spike-specific TCR was assigned to its reactive spike region and to a CD4 or CD8 class using the MIRA data. Log10-transformed breadth and depth values were compared by one-way ANOVA with Sidak's multiple comparisons tests. TCRdb re-hosts the immuneACCESS table, in-frame sequences only. Its copies lack some clones; in the studies checked, an unresolved V gene accounts for under half of them, and the cause for the rest is not known. The V and J calls and the clone size are those of that table, but D and trimming were determined from the DNA. In all, the sample holds tens of thousands of clones, and 89% of those were seen once. About 9.3% of the sample belongs to the ten largest clones.

This specimen's time point label, interpreted: about 28 days (+/-7) after the second vaccine dose. AZD1222 recipients whose second dose came at about 4 weeks and those whose second dose came at about 12 weeks were combined into one group, since spike-specific TCR depth and breadth did not differ between the two schedules. Vaccinee samples came from UK trials COV001 and COV002, including a single-blind randomized controlled phase 2/3 trial of AZD1222 (ChAdOx1 nCoV-19) in healthy adults. For TCRbeta chain sequencing, PBMC samples were collected from trial participants at day 0 and at day 28 after the second dose. The junction shows trimming of 8 bases on V and 7 bases on J, and the gene matches do not reach 12 bases of it. CDR1 and CDR2 are read off the germline V gene as SNHLY and FYNNEI. The CDR3 covers 15 residues, taking in both the cysteine and the phenylalanine. The read is trimmed to its CDR3 DNA, 45 bases read in frame from base 1.

The paper's findings and limits, for the study overall: Spike-specific TCR breadth and depth rose significantly after two AZD1222 doses compared with day 0 and with MenACWY recipients. Conclusions about previously exposed vaccinees were limited because only six AZD1222 recipients were SARS-CoV-2 seropositive at baseline. The 56-69-year group was small, and its depth increase did not reach significance, likely because of low power. Participants were mostly white British, with more females than males. The authors suggested clonal diversity may have been underestimated. The vaccine-associated CD4 TCRs covered the entire spike protein, and the dominant responses fell in regions 160-218 and 743-854. Reportedly, almost half of the unique spike-specific TCRs recognized epitopes lying outside the regions that are mutated in the B.1.351 and B.1.1.7 variants. Because no day 14 peak-response samples were available, repertoires were characterized only after the peak T cell response.

This TCR came from an adult who received the AZD1222 COVID-19 vaccine. The chain couples TRBV2 to TRBJ2-2; TRBD2 agrees with 8 junctional bases. Sequences were derived from peripheral blood, sampled 28 days after the second AZD1222 dose. CDR3 sequence: CASLDSPTSGGELFF. The DNA sequence is as follows: TGTGCCAGCCTTGATTCCCCCACTAGCGGCGGGGAGCTGTTTTTT.